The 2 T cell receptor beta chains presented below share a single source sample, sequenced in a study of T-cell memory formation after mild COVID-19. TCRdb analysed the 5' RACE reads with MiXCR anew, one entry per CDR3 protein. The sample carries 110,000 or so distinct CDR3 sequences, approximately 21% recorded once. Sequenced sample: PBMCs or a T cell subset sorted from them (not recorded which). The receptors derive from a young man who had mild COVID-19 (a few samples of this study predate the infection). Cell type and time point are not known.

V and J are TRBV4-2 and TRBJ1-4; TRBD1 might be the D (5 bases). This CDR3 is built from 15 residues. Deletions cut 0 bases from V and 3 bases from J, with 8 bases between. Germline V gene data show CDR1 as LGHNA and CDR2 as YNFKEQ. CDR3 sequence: CASSQEGVPNEKLFF. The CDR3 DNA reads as TGTGCCAGCAGCCAAGAGGGGGTTCCTAATGAAAAACTGTTTTTT.

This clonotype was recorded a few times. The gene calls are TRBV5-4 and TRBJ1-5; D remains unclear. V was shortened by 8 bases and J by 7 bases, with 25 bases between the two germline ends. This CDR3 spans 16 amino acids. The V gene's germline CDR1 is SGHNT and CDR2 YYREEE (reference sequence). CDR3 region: CAREKRRLRQSQPQHF. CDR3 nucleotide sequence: TGTGCCAGGGAGAAGAGAAGACTGCGGCAGAGCCAGCCCCAGCATTTT. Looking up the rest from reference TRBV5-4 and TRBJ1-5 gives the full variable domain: ETGVTQSPTHLIKTRGQQVTLRCSSQSGHNTVSWYQQALGQGPQFIFQYYREEENGRGNFPPRFSGLQFPNYSSELNVNALELDDSALYLCAREKRRLRQSQPQHFGDGTRLSIL.